The clone carrying this TCR beta chain was detected only once. Random hexamers were used to reverse transcribe the RNA input (about 0.45 to 1 ug). A multiplex approach, immunoSEQ multiplex PCR, amplified TCR beta CDR3 across 54 Vbeta and 13 Jbeta. TCRdb reanalysed the immunoSEQ multiplex PCR reads using MiXCR and keeps one entry per CDR3 protein. The sample gives approximately 79,000 distinct CDR3 sequences, 90% to 95% of which show up once; about 0.41% is in the top ten. The data are from a study of CD8 T cells in Susac syndrome. Background on the study: Treatment at blood withdrawal was none, corticosteroids, or intravenous immunoglobulin alone in Susac syndrome patients.

This CDR3 is 14 amino acids long. V was cut by 2 bases and J by 6 bases, with 12 bases left in between. Germline CDR1 LGHNA, CDR2 YSLEER. This sequence originates from a human donor with Susac syndrome. The specimen sequenced was CD8+ T cells from PBMCs. The chain carries TRBV4-3 and TRBJ2-3; D is possibly TRBD1 (6 bases). The CDR3 region is CASSQRGSRDTQYF. The CDR3 nucleotides read TGCGCCAGCAGCCAAAGGGGGTCGCGGGATACGCAGTATTTT.